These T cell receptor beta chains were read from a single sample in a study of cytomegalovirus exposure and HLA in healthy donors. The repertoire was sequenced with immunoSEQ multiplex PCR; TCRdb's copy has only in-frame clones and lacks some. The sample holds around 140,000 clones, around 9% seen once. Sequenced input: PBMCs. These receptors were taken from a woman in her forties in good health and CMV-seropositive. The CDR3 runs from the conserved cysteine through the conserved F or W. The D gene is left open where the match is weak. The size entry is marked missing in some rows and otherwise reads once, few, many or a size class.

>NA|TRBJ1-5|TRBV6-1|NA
TGTGCCAGCAGTGAGGCAGGTCATAGCAATCAGCCCCAGCATTTT
CASSEAGHSNQPQHF
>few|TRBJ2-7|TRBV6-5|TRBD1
TGTGCCAGCAGCCTCGGACAGGGGATTGTCTACGAGCAGTACTTC
CASSLGQGIVYEQYF
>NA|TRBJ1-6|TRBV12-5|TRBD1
TGTGCTAGTGGTTCCCGACAGGGGGTTAATTCACCCCTCCACTTT
CASGSRQGVNSPLHF
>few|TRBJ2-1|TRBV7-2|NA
TGTGCCAGCAGCTTAGGTCCCCTCAATGAGCAGTTCTTC
CASSLGPLNEQFF
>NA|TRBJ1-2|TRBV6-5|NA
TGTGCCAGCAGTTACTCTAGCGGCTCGGGGCGCAGGGCCTTC
CASSYSSGSGRRAF
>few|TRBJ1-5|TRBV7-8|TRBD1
TGTGCCAGCAGCTCGGGACAGGGGAACAATCAGCCCCAGCATTTT
CASSSGQGNNQPQHF
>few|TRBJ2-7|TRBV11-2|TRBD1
TGTGCCAGCAGCGGGCCGGGACAGGGTGCTTACGAGCAGTACTTC
CASSGPGQGAYEQYF
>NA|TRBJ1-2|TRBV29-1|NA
TGCAGCGTTGGGACAGCCAACTATGGCTACACCTTC
CSVGTANYGYTF
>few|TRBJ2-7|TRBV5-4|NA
TGTGCCAGCAGCTTGGACAGGCCCTACGAGCAGTACTTC
CASSLDRPYEQYF
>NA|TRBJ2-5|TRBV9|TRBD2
TGTGCCAGCAGCGTAGTTGCTAGCGGGGGGGAAGAGACCCAGTACTTC
CASSVVASGGEETQYF
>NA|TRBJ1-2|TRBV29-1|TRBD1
TGCAGCGTTGCGCTTAGGACAGGGACTAACTATGGCTACACCTTC
CSVALRTGTNYGYTF
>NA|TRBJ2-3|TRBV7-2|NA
TGTGCCAGCAGCTTAGCTGCAGTGGAGGATACGCAGTATTTT
CASSLAAVEDTQYF
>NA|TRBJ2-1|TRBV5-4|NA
TGTGCCAGCAGCTCACTCCGGGACTCTTACAATGAGCAGTTCTTC
CASSSLRDSYNEQFF